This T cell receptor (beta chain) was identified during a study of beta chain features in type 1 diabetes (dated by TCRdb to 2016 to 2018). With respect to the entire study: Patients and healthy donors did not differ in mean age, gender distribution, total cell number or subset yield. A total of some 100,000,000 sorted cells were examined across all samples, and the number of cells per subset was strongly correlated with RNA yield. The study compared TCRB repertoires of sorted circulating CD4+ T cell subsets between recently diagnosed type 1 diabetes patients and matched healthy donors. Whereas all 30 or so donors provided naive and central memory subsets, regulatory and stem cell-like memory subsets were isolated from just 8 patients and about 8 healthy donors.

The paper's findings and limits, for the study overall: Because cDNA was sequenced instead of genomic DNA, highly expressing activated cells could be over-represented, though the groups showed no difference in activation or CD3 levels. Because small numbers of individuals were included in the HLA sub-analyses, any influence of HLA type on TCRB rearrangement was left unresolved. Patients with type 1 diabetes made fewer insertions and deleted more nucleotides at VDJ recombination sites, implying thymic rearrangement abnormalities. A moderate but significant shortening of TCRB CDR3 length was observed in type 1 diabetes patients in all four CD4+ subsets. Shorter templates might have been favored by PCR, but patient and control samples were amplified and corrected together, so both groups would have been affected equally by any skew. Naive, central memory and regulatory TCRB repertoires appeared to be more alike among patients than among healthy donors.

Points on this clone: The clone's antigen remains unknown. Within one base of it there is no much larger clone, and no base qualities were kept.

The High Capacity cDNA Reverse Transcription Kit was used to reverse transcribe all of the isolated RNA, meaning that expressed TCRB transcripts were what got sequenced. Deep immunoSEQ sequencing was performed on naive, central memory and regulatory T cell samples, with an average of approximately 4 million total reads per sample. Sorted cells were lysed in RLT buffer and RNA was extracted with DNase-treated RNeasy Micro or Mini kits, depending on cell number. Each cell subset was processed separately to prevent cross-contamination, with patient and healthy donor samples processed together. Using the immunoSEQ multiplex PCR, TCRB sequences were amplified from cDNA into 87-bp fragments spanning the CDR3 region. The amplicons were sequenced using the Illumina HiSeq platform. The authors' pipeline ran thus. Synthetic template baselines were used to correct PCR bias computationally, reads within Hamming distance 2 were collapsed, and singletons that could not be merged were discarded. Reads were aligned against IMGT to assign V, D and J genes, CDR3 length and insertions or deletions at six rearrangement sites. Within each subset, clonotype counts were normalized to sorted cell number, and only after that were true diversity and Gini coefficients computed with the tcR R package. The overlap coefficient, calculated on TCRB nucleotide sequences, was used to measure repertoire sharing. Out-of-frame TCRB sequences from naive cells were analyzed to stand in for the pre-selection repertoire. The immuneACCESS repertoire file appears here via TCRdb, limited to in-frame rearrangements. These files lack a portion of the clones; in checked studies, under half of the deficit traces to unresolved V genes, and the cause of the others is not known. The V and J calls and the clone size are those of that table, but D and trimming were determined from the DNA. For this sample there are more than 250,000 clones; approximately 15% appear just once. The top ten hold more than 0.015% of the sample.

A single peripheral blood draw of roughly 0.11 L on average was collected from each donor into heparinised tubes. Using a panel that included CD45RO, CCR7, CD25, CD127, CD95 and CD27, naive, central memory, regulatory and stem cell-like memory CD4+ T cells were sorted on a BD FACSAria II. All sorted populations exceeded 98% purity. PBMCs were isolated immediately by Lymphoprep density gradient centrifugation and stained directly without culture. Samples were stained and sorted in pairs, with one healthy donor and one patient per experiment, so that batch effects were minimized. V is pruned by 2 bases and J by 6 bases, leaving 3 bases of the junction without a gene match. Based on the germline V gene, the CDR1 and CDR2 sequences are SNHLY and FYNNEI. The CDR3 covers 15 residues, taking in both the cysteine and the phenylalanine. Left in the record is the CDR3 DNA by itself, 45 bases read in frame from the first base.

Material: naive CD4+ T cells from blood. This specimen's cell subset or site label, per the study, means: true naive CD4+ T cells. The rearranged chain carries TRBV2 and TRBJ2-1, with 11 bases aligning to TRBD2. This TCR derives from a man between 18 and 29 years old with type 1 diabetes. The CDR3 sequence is CASSEWLAGGNEQFF. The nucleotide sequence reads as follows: TGTGCCAGCAGTGAATGGCTAGCGGGGGGCAATGAGCAGTTCTTC. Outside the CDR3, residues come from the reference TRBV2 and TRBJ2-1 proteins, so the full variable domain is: EPEVTQTPSHQVTQMGQEVILRCVPISNHLYFYWYRQILGQKVEFLVSFYNNEISEKSEIFDDQFSVERPDGSNFTLKIRSTKLEDSAMYFCASSEWLAGGNEQFFGPGTRLTVL.